These T cell receptor beta chains were read from a single sample in a study of preoperative IRX-2 immunotherapy in early breast cancer. TCRdb's copy holds only in-frame clones and misses some; the assay was immunoSEQ multiplex PCR. The sample shows 5,000 to 7,000 clones, approximately 58% of them seen only once. The sequencing here drew on tumor tissue, taken before IRX-2 immunotherapy. The receptors come from a human donor with breast cancer. Both conserved end residues are part of each CDR3. Fields, in order: J gene, V gene, D gene, clone size, CDR3 DNA, CDR3 protein. The D gene is left open where the match is weak. Clone size, where shown, is once, few, many, or a class for clones that have expanded.

TRBJ2-7	TRBV6-8	TRBD1	few	TGTGCCAGCAGTTCCCCAATGGACAGGTCCTCGTACGAGCAGTACTTC	CASSSPMDRSSYEQYF
TRBJ2-7	TRBV18	NA	NA	TGTGCCAGCTCACCACTAGGCCCCCAAGAGTCCTACGAGCAGTACTTC	CASSPLGPQESYEQYF
TRBJ1-2	TRBV6-8	NA	NA	TGTGCCAGCACCCCATCCGGGACAAGTTATGGCTACACCTTC	CASTPSGTSYGYTF
TRBJ2-7	TRBV14	TRBD2	NA	TGTGCCAGCAGCCAAGACGCCGGGACTACCACCTACGAGCAGTACTTC	CASSQDAGTTTYEQYF
TRBJ2-7	TRBV4-1	TRBD2	once	TGCGCCAGCAGCCAAGAGGGGGGGTTCTACGAGCAGTACTTC	CASSQEGGFYEQYF
TRBJ2-2	TRBV14	NA	NA	TGTGCCAGCAGCCAAGATCAGAGAAGCACCGGGGAGCTGTTTTTT	CASSQDQRSTGELFF
TRBJ2-3	TRBV7-5	NA	NA	TGTGCCAGCAGCTTAGCGAGGGTTCAGGAGTTCGATACGCAGTATTTT	CASSLARVQEFDTQYF
TRBJ2-3	TRBV19	TRBD1	few	TGTGCCAGTGGGACAGGGGGCACCGATACGCAGTATTTT	CASGTGGTDTQYF
TRBJ1-2	TRBV11-3	NA	NA	TGTGCCAGCAGCTTAGGATATCAGGGGAATAACTATGGCTACACCTTC	CASSLGYQGNNYGYTF
TRBJ2-2	TRBV11-3	TRBD1	NA	TGTGCCAGCAGCTTACTGGACAGGGCGAACACCGGGGAGCTGTTTTTT	CASSLLDRANTGELFF
TRBJ2-3	TRBV14	TRBD2	NA	TGTGCCAGCAGCTCTACTAGCGGGAGACTGGATACGCAGTATTTT	CASSSTSGRLDTQYF
TRBJ1-1	TRBV6-8	TRBD1	few	TGTGCCAGCAGTTACGTATCAGGGGGTGGTGAAGCTTTCTTT	CASSYVSGGGEAFF
TRBJ1-1	TRBV6-7	NA	NA	TGTGCCAGCAGGATCAACCCGACAGGGAACACTGAAGCTTTCTTT	CASRINPTGNTEAFF
TRBJ1-1	TRBV18	NA	NA	TGTGCCAGCTCACCGACGGGGTTAGACACTGAAGCTTTCTTT	CASSPTGLDTEAFF
TRBJ1-1	TRBV11-3	NA	NA	TGTGCCAGCAGCTTTCGGGGAGTTGGCACTGAAGCTTTCTTT	CASSFRGVGTEAFF
TRBJ2-1	TRBV6-8	NA	medium-sized	TGTGCCAGCAGTTACTCAGGAGCGAGCAGCTCCTACAATGAGCAGTTCTTC	CASSYSGASSSYNEQFF
TRBJ2-7	TRBV6-8	TRBD2	few	TGTGCCAGCAGTCTCAGCGGGACCTACGAGCAGTACTTC	CASSLSGTYEQYF
TRBJ1-5	TRBV18	NA	NA	TGTGCCAGCTCACCCGGACAGCGCAATCAGCCCCAGCATTTT	CASSPGQRNQPQHF
TRBJ2-6	TRBV7-6	TRBD2	NA	TGTGCCAGCGGGGCGGGGGGCCACTCTGGGGCCAACGTCCTGACTTTC	CASGAGGHSGANVLTF
TRBJ2-1	TRBV29-1	NA	NA	TGCAGCGTTGAAGCCACACAGGGCTGGAGGAATGAGCAGTTCTTC	CSVEATQGWRNEQFF
TRBJ2-7	TRBV6-8	TRBD1	NA	TGTGCCAGCAGTCGGGGTCTGGGACAGGGATTTCTCAACGAGCAGTACTTC	CASSRGLGQGFLNEQYF
TRBJ2-1	TRBV6-8	NA	NA	TGTGCCAGCAGGGACCGGGCTCTAGTGGATGAGCAGTTCTTC	CASRDRALVDEQFF
TRBJ1-1	TRBV18	NA	NA	TGTGCCAGCTCACAGACAGAGAACACTGAAGCTTTCTTT	CASSQTENTEAFF